This is a list of T cell receptor beta chains from one sample in a study of OX40 agonist ivuxolimab in advanced cancers. Clones were sequenced by immunoSEQ multiplex PCR, and TCRdb holds only the in-frame ones, with some missing. The table includes 71,000 or so clones, 93% detected once. The sample in question was CD4+ or CD8+ T cells sorted from blood, obtained in a trial of the OX40 agonist ivuxolimab. The receptors shown here come from an adult with an advanced solid tumor such as melanoma, head and neck, liver or kidney cancer. CDR3s include the opening cysteine and the closing phenylalanine or tryptophan. A D gene is named only where the DNA matches it firmly. For some rows the clone size is stated as once, few or many, or as a class when expanded; others skip it.

TGTGCCAGCTCTCTGGTGAACACTGAAGCTTTCTTT,CASSLVNTEAFF,TRBV6-6,NA,TRBJ1-1,NA
TGTGCCAGTAGCATAATAGACAACCAAGAGACCCAGTACTTC,CASSIIDNQETQYF,TRBV19,NA,TRBJ2-5,NA
TGTGCCTGCCGAGGACAGGGAGTCGAGCAGTACTTC,CACRGQGVEQYF,TRBV30,TRBD1,TRBJ2-7,NA
TGTGCCAGCAGCTTAGCCCCCGGGGGGACGGGGGGGGAGCTGTTTTTT,CASSLAPGGTGGELFF,TRBV7-6,TRBD2,TRBJ2-2,once
TGCGCCAGCAGCCAAATTGGCGAGACCCAGTACTTC,CASSQIGETQYF,TRBV4-1,NA,TRBJ2-5,once
TGTGCCAGCAGTAGGACTAGCGGGAGGTACGAGCAGTACTTC,CASSRTSGRYEQYF,TRBV6-1,TRBD2,TRBJ2-7,NA
TGTGCCAGCAGTTTGAAGGGGCGTATGGGCTACGAGCAGTACTTC,CASSLKGRMGYEQYF,TRBV27,NA,TRBJ2-7,NA
TGTGCCGGTAGACTGTGGGAAGAGACCCAGTACTTC,CAGRLWEETQYF,TRBV2,NA,TRBJ2-5,NA
TGTGCCAGCAGCTTCCTCGGAGGGAGGGAAAATGAGCAGTTCTTC,CASSFLGGRENEQFF,TRBV13,TRBD2,TRBJ2-1,NA
TGCGCCAGCAGCCAAGCGGCGGAGGGGGCCCCAGCGTACTTC,CASSQAAEGAPAYF,TRBV4-1,NA,TRBJ2-5,NA
TGTGCCAGTAGTATTTTACCCGCCGATCGAAAAAATCAGCCCCAGCATTTT,CASSILPADRKNQPQHF,TRBV19,NA,TRBJ1-5,NA
TGTGCCAGCAGTTCTGGGTTCGGCACCGGGGAGCTGTTTTTT,CASSSGFGTGELFF,TRBV2,NA,TRBJ2-2,once
TGCGCCAGCAGCCAAGGTCCGGGCTTCGAAACTGAAGCTTTCTTT,CASSQGPGFETEAFF,TRBV4-1,NA,TRBJ1-1,NA
TGTGCCAGCTCGACTACCGGGGAGCTGTTTTTT,CASSTTGELFF,TRBV5-5,NA,TRBJ2-2,NA
TGCAGCGTTGAGAGCCTCCGGGACAGGGATAATGAAAAACTGTTTTTT,CSVESLRDRDNEKLFF,TRBV29-1,TRBD1,TRBJ1-4,NA
TGTGCCAGTAGTAACTATCCCGTAGGGACAGGGGGACCCACAGATACGCAGTATTTT,CASSNYPVGTGGPTDTQYF,TRBV19,TRBD1,TRBJ2-3,NA
TGTGCCGCACAAGGGACAGCCTCAGGGAGCTCCTACAATGAGCAGTTCTTC,CAAQGTASGSSYNEQFF,TRBV2,TRBD1,TRBJ2-1,NA
TGCGCCAGCAGTGGGGTTACAGGGGAGCCCCAGCATTTT,CASSGVTGEPQHF,TRBV4-1,TRBD1,TRBJ1-5,NA
TGTGCCAGCAGCTTGGGCCTAGCGGGTTTTCCGTACCAAGAGACCCAGTACTTC,CASSLGLAGFPYQETQYF,TRBV5-6,TRBD2,TRBJ2-5,NA
TGTGCCAGCAGCTTAATAAACACTGAAGCTTTCTTT,CASSLINTEAFF,TRBV7-9,NA,TRBJ1-1,NA
TGTGCCAGCAGTTTATCCCGACCCGGGAGGGACAATGAGCAGTTCTTC,CASSLSRPGRDNEQFF,TRBV27,TRBD2,TRBJ2-1,NA
TGTGCCAGTACGGGACACCTAAACACTGAAGCTTTCTTT,CASTGHLNTEAFF,TRBV6-5,NA,TRBJ1-1,once
TGTGCCAGCAGTTCAAGTTGGAATTCACCCCTCCACTTT,CASSSSWNSPLHF,TRBV6-6,NA,TRBJ1-6,NA
TGTGCCAGTAGTACATCCCCCCGGGCCTACAATGAGCAGTTCTTC,CASSTSPRAYNEQFF,TRBV19,NA,TRBJ2-1,NA
TGTGCCAGCAGTGCCCCGGCTAGCGGGAACACCTACGAGCAGTACTTC,CASSAPASGNTYEQYF,TRBV2,TRBD2,TRBJ2-7,NA
TGTGCCAGCAGTTTATTCGGGGGCCCCATCCTCAATGAGCAGTTCTTC,CASSLFGGPILNEQFF,TRBV27,NA,TRBJ2-1,once
TGTGCCAGTACCCTCGGACAGGGGTCTAGCAATCAGCCCCAGCATTTT,CASTLGQGSSNQPQHF,TRBV19,TRBD1,TRBJ1-5,NA
TGTGCCAGCAGCCCCGCAAGGGATGAGCAGTTCTTC,CASSPARDEQFF,TRBV7-8,NA,TRBJ2-1,NA
TGTGCCAGCAGCTTAGGCGGGAGCCCCAATGAGCAGTTCTTC,CASSLGGSPNEQFF,TRBV7-3,TRBD2,TRBJ2-1,once
TGTGCCAGCAACTCACCCTCGACAGATCCGGACGAGCAGTACTTC,CASNSPSTDPDEQYF,TRBV11-2,NA,TRBJ2-7,NA
TGTGCCAGCAGCGAACGGGGGGTAGCGGGATACACAGATACGCAGTATTTT,CASSERGVAGYTDTQYF,TRBV6-1,TRBD2,TRBJ2-3,NA
TGTGCCAGCAGTTTATCAGGGGGCAGGGTTGAAGCTTTCTTT,CASSLSGGRVEAFF,TRBV27,TRBD1,TRBJ1-1,NA
TGTGCCAGCAGTGGAGGACTAGCGGACTACAGCTCCTACAATGAGCAGTTCTTC,CASSGGLADYSSYNEQFF,TRBV2,TRBD2,TRBJ2-1,NA
TGTGCCAGCAGCTTGGTAAAGGGGCGGCTGTTTTTT,CASSLVKGRLFF,TRBV5-6,NA,TRBJ2-2,NA
TGTGCCACCACCGGTGGGACCGTGGGTAGGGGTTCACCCCTCCACTTT,CATTGGTVGRGSPLHF,TRBV2,NA,TRBJ1-6,NA
TGTGCCAGCAGTGAAGTGAGGAGAGATACGCAGTATTTT,CASSEVRRDTQYF,TRBV6-1,NA,TRBJ2-3,NA
TGTGCCAGCAGTTTTAATCCGGGGCAGGAAGGCTACACCTTC,CASSFNPGQEGYTF,TRBV28,NA,TRBJ1-2,NA
TGTGCCAGCAGTGGTAATCTAGGGGGTGAAGCTTTCTTT,CASSGNLGGEAFF,TRBV6-5,NA,TRBJ1-1,NA
TGTGCCAGCAGTTACGGGCAGGTTAACACCGGGGAGCTGTTTTTT,CASSYGQVNTGELFF,TRBV6-5,NA,TRBJ2-2,NA
TGTGCCAGCAGCGTAGGGGCGGGCTACGAGCAGTACTTC,CASSVGAGYEQYF,TRBV9,NA,TRBJ2-7,NA
TGTGCCAGCAGTTTAACAATGAGGGGGGTCAATCAGCCCCAGCATTTT,CASSLTMRGVNQPQHF,TRBV28,NA,TRBJ1-5,NA
TGTGCCATCAGTGGGACAGGGGTCTACGAGCAGTACTTC,CAISGTGVYEQYF,TRBV10-3,TRBD1,TRBJ2-7,few
TGTGCCAGCAGTTTGTCTAGCGGGAATTTCTACGAGCAGTACTTC,CASSLSSGNFYEQYF,TRBV27,TRBD2,TRBJ2-7,NA
TGCGCCAGCAGCCTCGGGGCAGCGGGCGAGCAGTACTTC,CASSLGAAGEQYF,TRBV4-1,NA,TRBJ2-7,NA
TGTGCCAGCAGCATGGGACAGTACGAGCAGTACTTC,CASSMGQYEQYF,TRBV11-2,TRBD1,TRBJ2-7,NA
TGTGCCAGTTGTAGGGGCTCGGGAACTGAAGCTTTCTTT,CASCRGSGTEAFF,TRBV13,NA,TRBJ1-1,NA
TGTGCCATACATGGGGGTCCAAACACTGAAGCTTTCTTT,CAIHGGPNTEAFF,TRBV5-4,NA,TRBJ1-1,NA
TGTGCCAGCAGCTACGGGTCTGTATCCTACGAGCAGTACTTC,CASSYGSVSYEQYF,TRBV7-2,NA,TRBJ2-7,once
TGCGCCAGCAGCCACGAGACAGGTTATCTCTATGGCTACACCTTC,CASSHETGYLYGYTF,TRBV4-1,NA,TRBJ1-2,once
TGTGCCAGTAGTATAGGAGGGCTCGAAGCTTTCTTT,CASSIGGLEAFF,TRBV19,NA,TRBJ1-1,NA
TGTGCCAGCAGCTTAGAGGCTCAGGTGCAAGAGACCCAGTACTTC,CASSLEAQVQETQYF,TRBV11-2,NA,TRBJ2-5,NA
TGTGCCAGCAGCTTTACAGGGGGCTTAACAGATACGCAGTATTTT,CASSFTGGLTDTQYF,TRBV7-3,TRBD1,TRBJ2-3,NA
TGCGCCAGCAGCCAAGGAACGGGAGGCTACACCTTC,CASSQGTGGYTF,TRBV4-3,NA,TRBJ1-2,NA
TGCGCCAGCAGCCACACTCCGGGACGCAGCACAGATACGCAGTATTTT,CASSHTPGRSTDTQYF,TRBV4-1,NA,TRBJ2-3,NA
TGTGCCAGCAGTTTGGTACCGCCAACGGGAAACATTCAGTACTTC,CASSLVPPTGNIQYF,TRBV27,NA,TRBJ2-4,NA